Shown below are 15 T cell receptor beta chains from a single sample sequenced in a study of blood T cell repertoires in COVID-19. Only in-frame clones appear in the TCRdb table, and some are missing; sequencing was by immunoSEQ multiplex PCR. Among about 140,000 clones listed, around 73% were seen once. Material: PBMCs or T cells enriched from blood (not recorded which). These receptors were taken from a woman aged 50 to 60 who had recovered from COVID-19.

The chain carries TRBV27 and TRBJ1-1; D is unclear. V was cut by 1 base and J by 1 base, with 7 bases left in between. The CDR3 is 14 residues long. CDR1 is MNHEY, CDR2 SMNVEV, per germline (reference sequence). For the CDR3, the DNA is TGTGCCAGCAGTTTATATAGAAGGAACACTGAAGCTTTCTTT. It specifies CASSLYRRNTEAFF.

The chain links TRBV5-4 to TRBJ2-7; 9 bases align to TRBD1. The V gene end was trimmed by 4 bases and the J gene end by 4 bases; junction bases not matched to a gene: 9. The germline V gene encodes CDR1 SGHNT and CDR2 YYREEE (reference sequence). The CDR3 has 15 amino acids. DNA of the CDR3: TGTGCCAGCAGCCTAACCTGGACAGGGGATTACGAGCAGTACTTC. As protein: CASSLTWTGDYEQYF.

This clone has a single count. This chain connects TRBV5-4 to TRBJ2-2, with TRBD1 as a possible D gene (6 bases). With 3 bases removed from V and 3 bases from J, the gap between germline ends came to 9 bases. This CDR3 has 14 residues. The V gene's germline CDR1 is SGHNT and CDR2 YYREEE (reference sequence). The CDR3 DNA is TGTGCCAGCAGCTATCGGACAGACACCGGGGAGCTGTTTTTT. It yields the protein CASSYRTDTGELFF.

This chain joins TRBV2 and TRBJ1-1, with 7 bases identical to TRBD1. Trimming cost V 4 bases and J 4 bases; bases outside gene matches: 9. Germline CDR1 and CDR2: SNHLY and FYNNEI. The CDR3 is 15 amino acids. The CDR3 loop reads CASSARGAGGTEAFF. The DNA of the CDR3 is TGTGCCAGCAGTGCCAGGGGGGCTGGAGGCACTGAAGCTTTCTTT. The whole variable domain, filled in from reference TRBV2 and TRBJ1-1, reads EPEVTQTPSHQVTQMGQEVILRCVPISNHLYFYWYRQILGQKVEFLVSFYNNEISEKSEIFDDQFSVERPDGSNFTLKIRSTKLEDSAMYFCASSARGAGGTEAFFGQGTRLTVV.

The CDR3 DNA reads TGTGCCAGCAGTACCCGGGACACTCTATACAATGAGCAGTTCTTC. This translates into CASSTRDTLYNEQFF. This chain joins TRBV27 and TRBJ2-1, with D tentatively TRBD1 (6 bases). Per the germline V gene, CDR1 is MNHEY and CDR2 is SMNVEV (reference sequence). With 5 bases removed from V and 4 bases from J, the gap between germline ends came to 15 bases. The CDR3 is 15 residues long.

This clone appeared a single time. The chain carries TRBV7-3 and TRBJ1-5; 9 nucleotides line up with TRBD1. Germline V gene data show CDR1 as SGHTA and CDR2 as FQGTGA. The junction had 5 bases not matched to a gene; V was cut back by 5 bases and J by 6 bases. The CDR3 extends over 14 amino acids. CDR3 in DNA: TGTGCCAGCAGCCCTACAGGGGGCGGTCAGCCCCAGCATTTT. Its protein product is CASSPTGGGQPQHF.

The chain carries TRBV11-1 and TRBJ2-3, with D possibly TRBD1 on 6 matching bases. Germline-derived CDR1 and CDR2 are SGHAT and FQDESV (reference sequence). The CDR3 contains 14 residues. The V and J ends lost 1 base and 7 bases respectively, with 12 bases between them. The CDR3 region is CASSLGGPRNTQYF. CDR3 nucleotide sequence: TGTGCCAGCAGCTTAGGGGGGCCGAGGAATACGCAGTATTTT.

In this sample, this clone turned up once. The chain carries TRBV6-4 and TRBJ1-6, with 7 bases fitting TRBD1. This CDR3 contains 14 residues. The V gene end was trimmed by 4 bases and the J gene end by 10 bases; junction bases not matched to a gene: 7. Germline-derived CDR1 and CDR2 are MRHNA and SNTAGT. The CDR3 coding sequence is TGTGCCAGCAGTGTACGACAGGGTGGCTCACCCCTCCACTTT. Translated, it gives CASSVRQGGSPLHF.

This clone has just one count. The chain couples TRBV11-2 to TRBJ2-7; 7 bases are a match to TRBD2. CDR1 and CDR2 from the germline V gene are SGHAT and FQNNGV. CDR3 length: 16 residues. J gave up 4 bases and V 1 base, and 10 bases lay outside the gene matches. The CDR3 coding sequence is TGTGCCAGCAGCTTAGGCGGGGGATCGCTGATTTACGAGCAGTACTTC. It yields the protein CASSLGGGSLIYEQYF. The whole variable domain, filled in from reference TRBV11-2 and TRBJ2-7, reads EAGVAQSPRYKIIEKRQSVAFWCNPISGHATLYWYQQILGQGPKLLIQFQNNGVVDDSQLPKDRFSAERLKGVDSTLKIQPAKLEDSAVYLCASSLGGGSLIYEQYFGPGTRLTVT.

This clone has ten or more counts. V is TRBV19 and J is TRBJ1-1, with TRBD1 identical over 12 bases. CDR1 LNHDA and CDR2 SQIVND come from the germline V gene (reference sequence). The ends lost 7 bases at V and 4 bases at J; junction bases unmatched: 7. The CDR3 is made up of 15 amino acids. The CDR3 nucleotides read TGTGCCAGTACCCCCCGGGACAGGGGGCGCACTGAAGCTTTCTTT. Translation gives CASTPRDRGRTEAFF. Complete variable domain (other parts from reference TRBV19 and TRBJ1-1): DGGITQSPKYLFRKEGQNVTLSCEQNLNHDAMYWYRQDPGQGLRLIYYSQIVNDFQKGDIAEGYSVSREKKESFPLTVTSAQKNPTAFYLCASTPRDRGRTEAFFGQGTRLTVV.

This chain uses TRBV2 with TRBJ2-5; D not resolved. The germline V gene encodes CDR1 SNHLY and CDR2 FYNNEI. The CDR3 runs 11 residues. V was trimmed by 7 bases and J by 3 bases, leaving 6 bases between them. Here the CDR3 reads CASTPEETQYF. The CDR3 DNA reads TGTGCCAGCACCCCCGAAGAGACCCAGTACTTC.

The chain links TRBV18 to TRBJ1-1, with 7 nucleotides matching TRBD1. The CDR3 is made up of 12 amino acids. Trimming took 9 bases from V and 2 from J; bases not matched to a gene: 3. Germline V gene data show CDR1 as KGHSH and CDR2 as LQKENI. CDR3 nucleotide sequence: TGTGCCAGTGGACAGGTTAACACTGAAGCTTTCTTT. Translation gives CASGQVNTEAFF.

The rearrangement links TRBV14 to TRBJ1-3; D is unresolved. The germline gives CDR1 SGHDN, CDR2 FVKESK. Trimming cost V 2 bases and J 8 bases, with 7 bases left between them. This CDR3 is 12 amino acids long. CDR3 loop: CASSQSQDTIYF. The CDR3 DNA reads TGTGCCAGCAGCCAAAGCCAGGACACCATATATTTT.

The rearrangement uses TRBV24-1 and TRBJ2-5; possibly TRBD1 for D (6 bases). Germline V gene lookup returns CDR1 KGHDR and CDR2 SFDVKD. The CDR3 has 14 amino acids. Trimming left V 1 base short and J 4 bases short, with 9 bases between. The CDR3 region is CATSDFLRGETQYF. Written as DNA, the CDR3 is TGTGCCACCAGTGATTTTCTCAGGGGAGAGACCCAGTACTTC.

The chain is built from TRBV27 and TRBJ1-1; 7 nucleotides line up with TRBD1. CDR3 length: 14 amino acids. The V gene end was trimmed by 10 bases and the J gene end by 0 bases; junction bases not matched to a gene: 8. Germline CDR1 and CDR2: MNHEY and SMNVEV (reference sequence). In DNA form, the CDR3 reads TGTGCCACCGCCAGACAGGGTTTGAACACTGAAGCTTTCTTT. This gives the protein CATARQGLNTEAFF.